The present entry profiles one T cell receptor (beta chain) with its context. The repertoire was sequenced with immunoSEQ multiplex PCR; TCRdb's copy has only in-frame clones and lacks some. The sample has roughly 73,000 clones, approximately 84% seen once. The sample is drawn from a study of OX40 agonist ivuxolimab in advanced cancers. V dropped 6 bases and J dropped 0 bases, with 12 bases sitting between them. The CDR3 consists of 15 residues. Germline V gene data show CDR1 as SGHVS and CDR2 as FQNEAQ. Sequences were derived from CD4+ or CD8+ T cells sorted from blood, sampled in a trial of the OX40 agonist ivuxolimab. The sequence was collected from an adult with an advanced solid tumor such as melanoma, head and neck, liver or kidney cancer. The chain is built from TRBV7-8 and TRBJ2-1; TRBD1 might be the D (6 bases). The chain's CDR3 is CASRPQGSSYNEQFF. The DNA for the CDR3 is TGTGCCAGCAGACCACAGGGAAGCTCCTACAATGAGCAGTTCTTC.